The T cell receptor beta chain described here comes from a study of T-cell reconstitution after alpha-beta-depleted transplantation in children. Study-wide points: Several hundred graft clones that had expanded were reportedly the source of alpha-beta T cells about two months after transplant. Elevated TCRbeta diversity at day 60 was traced, in some patients, to surviving recipient T cells and thymic progenitors. T-cell counts and diversity at one year post-transplant came mainly from newly produced T cells.

The CDR3 is 15 amino acids. Germline CDR1 is KGHDR and CDR2 is SFDVKD. Germline trimming cut 4 bases from V and 1 base from J; bases unmatched to any gene: 4. This clonotype was observed many times. Antigen specificity is unknown. Unique molecular identifiers were used in preparing the TCRbeta library. MiXCR, run by TCRdb on the PCR reads, gives a single entry per CDR3 protein. Among under 20,000 distinct CDR3 sequences, approximately 13% were seen once, and the ten largest hold roughly 35%. This TCR came from a female patient under 10 years old who had a stem cell transplant for congenital amegakaryocytic thrombocytopenia, so the T cells may come from the graft donor. The chain uses TRBV24-1 and TRBJ2-5; 8 bases line up with TRBD1. The source material was PBMCs, mostly from graft donor cells, sampled 60 days after TCRalphabeta/CD19-depleted stem cell transplant. The chain's CDR3 is CATSDRGTGQETQYF. Here the CDR3 DNA reads TGTGCCACCAGTGACCGGGGGACAGGCCAAGAGACCCAGTACTTC.